The present entry profiles one TCR beta chain with its context. Its target is not known. This sample stems from a study of T cell responses to AZD1222 COVID-19 vaccine. Notes on the study in general: Spike-specific TCR breadth rose after two AZD1222 doses, and depth rose as well. Unmutated variant regions reportedly attract nearly half of all spike-specific TCRs.

Produced via immunoSEQ multiplex PCR; TCRdb's table is partial and in-frame only. The profile shows 150,000 to 250,000 clones, approximately 95% of them singletons. This CDR3 spans 13 amino acids. Deletions cut 6 bases from V and 8 bases from J, with 14 bases between. In germline, CDR1 is MNHEY, CDR2 SVGAGI. The rearrangement uses TRBV6-5 and TRBJ2-4; tentative D call: TRBD2 (6 bases). The sample in question was peripheral blood, obtained 28 days after the second AZD1222 dose. This sequence was found in an adult who received the AZD1222 COVID-19 vaccine. The DNA for the CDR3 is TGTGCCAGCAGGGAGGGGACGGGGGACATTCAGTACTTC. As protein: CASREGTGDIQYF.